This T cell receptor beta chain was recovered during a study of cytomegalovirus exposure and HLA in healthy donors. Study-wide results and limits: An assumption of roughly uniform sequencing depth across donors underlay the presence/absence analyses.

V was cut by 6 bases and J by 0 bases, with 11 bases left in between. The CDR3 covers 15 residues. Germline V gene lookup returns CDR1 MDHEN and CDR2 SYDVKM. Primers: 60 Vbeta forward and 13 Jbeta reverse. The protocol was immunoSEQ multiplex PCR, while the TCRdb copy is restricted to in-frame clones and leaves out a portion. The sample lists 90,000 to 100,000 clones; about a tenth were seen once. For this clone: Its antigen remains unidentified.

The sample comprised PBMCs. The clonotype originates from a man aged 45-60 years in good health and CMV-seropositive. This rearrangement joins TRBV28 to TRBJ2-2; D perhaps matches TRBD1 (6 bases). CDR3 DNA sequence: TGTGCCAGCAGATCCGGGACAACGAACACCGGGGAGCTGTTTTTT. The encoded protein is CASRSGTTNTGELFF.